Listed here are 31 T cell receptor beta chains from one sample, sequenced in a study of CD8 T cells in Susac syndrome (dated by TCRdb to between 2017 and 2020). Library prep was done by the immunoSEQ multiplex PCR assay. RNA was extracted using the RNeasy kit, and about 0.45 to 1 ug of the RNA was reverse transcribed with random hexamers. Starting from the raw public reads, TCRdb applied fastp trimming at Q25, assembled clones with MiXCR and retained in-frame beta chains. For every CDR3 protein sequence, its rows merge into one entry that carries the most common genes and DNA. Here the sample has about 180,000 distinct CDR3 sequences; over 90% occur a single time. The ten largest make up 0.085% to 0.1% of the sample. Sequenced material: CD4+ T cells from PBMCs. Every receptor here comes from a human donor with Susac syndrome.

The CDR3 nucleotides read TGTGCCTGGAGTGTAAGCAGAGATCAGCCCCAGCATTTT. It translates to CAWSVSRDQPQHF. The chain has TRBV30 and TRBJ1-5; D is unclear. The CDR3 contains 13 residues. Trimming took off 0 bases at V and 5 bases at J, with 8 bases between the two ends. Germline V lookup: CDR1 GTSNPN, CDR2 SVGIG (reference sequence).

The V gene is TRBV5-1, the J gene TRBJ2-7, with D maybe TRBD1 (5 bases). Trimming left V 3 bases short and J 2 bases short, with 9 bases between. The V gene's germline CDR1 is SGHRS and CDR2 YFSETQ. The CDR3 is 13 residues long. DNA for the CDR3: TGCGCCAGCAGCTACCTCAGGGCCTACGAGCAGTACTTC. It specifies CASSYLRAYEQYF. The full variable domain, rest sourced from reference TRBV5-1 and TRBJ2-7, is KAGVTQTPRYLIKTRGQQVTLSCSPISGHRSVSWYQQTPGQGLQFLFEYFSETQRNKGNFPGRFSGRQFSNSRSEMNVSTLELGDSALYLCASSYLRAYEQYFGPGTRLTVT.

A single count supports this clonotype. The rearrangement links TRBV20-1 to TRBJ2-7, with 9 nucleotides matching TRBD2. Germline CDR1 reads DFQATT; CDR2 reads SNEGSKA (reference sequence). The CDR3 extends over 15 amino acids. V dropped 3 bases and J dropped 6; count of bases not matched to a gene: 12. CDR3 sequence reads: CSASSGPASGTEQYF. CDR3 sequence (DNA): TGCAGTGCTAGCAGCGGGCCGGCTAGCGGGACCGAGCAGTACTTC.

The rearrangement joins TRBV7-6 to TRBJ2-2, with TRBD1 identical over 10 bases. From germline, CDR1 is SGHVS and CDR2 FNYEAQ. There are 15 residues in the CDR3. The J segment lost 6 bases and the V segment lost 5 bases, leaving 6 bases of the junction unmatched. The chain's CDR3 is CASSARQGAAGELFF. The CDR3 DNA sequence: TGTGCCAGCAGCGCAAGACAGGGGGCCGCCGGGGAGCTGTTTTTT. The complete variable domain, with remaining parts taken from reference TRBV7-6 and TRBJ2-2, reads GAGVSQSPRYKVTKRGQDVALRCDPISGHVSLYWYRQALGQGPEFLTYFNYEAQQDKSGLPNDRFSAERPEGSISTLTIQRTEQRDSAMYRCASSARQGAAGELFFGEGSRLTVL.

This clonotype was observed a few times. The gene calls are TRBV19 and TRBJ2-7; 7 bases agree with TRBD1. CDR3 length: 14 residues. Germline assignment: CDR1 LNHDA and CDR2 SQIVND (reference sequence). With 4 bases clipped from V and 3 bases from J, the junction kept 6 bases outside the gene matches. CDR3 in DNA: TGTGCCAGTAGTACTAGGACAGGAGGCTACGAGCAGTACTTC. Amino acid sequence: CASSTRTGGYEQYF.

The chain combines TRBV30 with TRBJ1-3; 8 bases match TRBD1. CDR1 is GTSNPN, CDR2 SVGIG, per germline (reference sequence). Germline trimming cut 4 bases from V and 4 bases from J; bases unmatched to any gene: 6. The CDR3 totals 14 residues. CDR3 DNA sequence: TGTGCCTGGATCCCTCGGACAGGGGGAAACACCATATATTTT. Protein product: CAWIPRTGGNTIYF.

This clonotype was seen a handful of times. This sequence joins TRBV11-2 and TRBJ2-5; a possible D gene is TRBD2 (6 bases). The CDR3 has 13 amino acids. Trimming took off 9 bases at V and 2 bases at J, with 13 bases between the two ends. From germline, CDR1 is SGHAT and CDR2 FQNNGV. This chain's CDR3 is CASSGQGQETQYF. The CDR3 DNA is TGTGCCAGTAGCGGCCAGGGTCAAGAGACCCAGTACTTC.

Only one count was recorded for this clonotype. The rearrangement uses TRBV7-9 and TRBJ2-1, with 7 bases aligning to TRBD2. V trimming: 0 bases; J trimming: 5 bases; junction bases outside the gene matches: 1. The germline V gene encodes CDR1 SEHNR and CDR2 FQNEAQ (reference sequence). The CDR3 length is 14 residues. CDR3 region: CASSLAREHNEQFF. CDR3 DNA sequence: TGTGCCAGCAGCTTAGCGCGGGAGCACAATGAGCAGTTCTTC.

J is TRBJ2-7 and V is TRBV7-9; tentatively, D is TRBD1 (5 bases). Germline CDR1 reads SEHNR; CDR2 reads FQNEAQ (reference sequence). This CDR3 region has 12 residues. The V and J ends lost 5 bases and 6 bases respectively, with 11 bases between them. As DNA, the CDR3 is TGTGCCAGCAGCACCGACAGAGGCGAGCAGTACTTC. Protein: CASSTDRGEQYF.

The V and J genes are TRBV7-9 and TRBJ1-2; 8 bases agree with TRBD1. This CDR3 has 12 amino acids. Germline V gene data show CDR1 as SEHNR and CDR2 as FQNEAQ (reference sequence). V lost 7 bases, J lost 8 bases, and 6 bases stayed unmatched. CDR3 amino acids: CASNNRGDGYTF. CDR3 DNA sequence: TGTGCCAGCAACAACAGGGGGGACGGCTACACCTTC. The complete variable domain, with remaining parts taken from reference TRBV7-9 and TRBJ1-2, reads DTGVSQNPRHKITKRGQNVTFRCDPISEHNRLYWYRQTLGQGPEFLTYFQNEAQLEKSRLLSDRFSAERPKGSFSTLEIQRTEQGDSAMYLCASNNRGDGYTFGSGTRLTVV.

The chain couples TRBV29-1 to TRBJ2-3; 7 bases line up with TRBD2. V lost 5 bases to trimming and J lost 2 bases; unmatched junction nucleotides: 7. The CDR3 spans 14 residues. CDR1 SQVTM and CDR2 ANQGSEA come from the germline V gene. Here the CDR3 reads CSVSLSGNTDTQYF. CDR3 DNA sequence: TGCAGCGTTTCCCTGAGCGGGAACACAGATACGCAGTATTTT.

V and J are TRBV2 and TRBJ2-2; possibly TRBD1 for D (5 bases). V lost 4 bases to trimming and J lost 2 bases, with 8 bases between them. The CDR3 has 14 residues. CDR1 and CDR2 (germline): SNHLY, FYNNEI. The CDR3 region has the DNA TGTGCCAGCAGTGTAGACAGCAACACCGGGGAGCTGTTTTTT. This codes for CASSVDSNTGELFF.

This sequence joins TRBV7-2 and TRBJ2-7, with TRBD1 matching 8 bases. V trimming: 5 bases; J trimming: 1 base; junction bases outside the gene matches: 10. Germline lookup yields CDR1 SGHTA and CDR2 FQGNSA. The CDR3 has 16 residues. The CDR3 coding sequence is TGTGCCAGCAGCCCAATCGCAGGGGGCGCATCCTACGAGCAGTACTTC. Translating gives CASSPIAGGASYEQYF.

Here the CDR3 reads CASSLEYGLGHEQYF. CDR3 sequence (DNA): TGCGCCAGCAGCTTGGAGTATGGTTTGGGCCACGAGCAGTACTTC. The rearrangement joins TRBV5-1 to TRBJ2-7; D unresolved. V dropped 0 bases and J dropped 5 bases, with 15 bases sitting between them. The CDR3 is made up of 15 amino acids. CDR1 and CDR2 (germline): SGHRS, YFSETQ.

V usage is TRBV7-9 and J usage is TRBJ2-7, with TRBD2 matching over 10 bases. Germline CDR1 SEHNR, CDR2 FQNEAQ (reference sequence). V was pared by 1 base and J by 2 bases, with 2 bases of the junction left unmatched. The CDR3 contains 15 residues. The CDR3, as DNA: TGTGCCAGCAGCTTAGATACTAGCGGGACCTACGAGCAGTACTTC. Its protein is CASSLDTSGTYEQYF. The complete variable domain, with remaining parts taken from reference TRBV7-9 and TRBJ2-7, reads DTGVSQNPRHKITKRGQNVTFRCDPISEHNRLYWYRQTLGQGPEFLTYFQNEAQLEKSRLLSDRFSAERPKGSFSTLEIQRTEQGDSAMYLCASSLDTSGTYEQYFGPGTRLTVT.

The rearrangement joins TRBV14 to TRBJ1-4; D possibly corresponds to TRBD1 (5 bases). V was clipped by 4 bases and J by 8 bases, with 11 bases between them. This CDR3 has 13 residues. CDR1 is SGHDN, CDR2 FVKESK, per germline. CDR3 protein: CASSPGKWEKLFF. CDR3 DNA: TGTGCCAGCAGCCCAGGGAAGTGGGAAAAACTGTTTTTT.

The rearrangement links TRBV2 to TRBJ2-7; perhaps TRBD1 as D (5 bases). Germline assignment: CDR1 SNHLY and CDR2 FYNNEI. This CDR3 region has 12 residues. The V end lost 3 bases, the J end lost 5 bases, and 8 bases lay between the germline ends. CDR3 protein: CASSDTGNEQYF. The CDR3 nucleotides are TGTGCCAGCAGTGATACAGGAAACGAGCAGTACTTC.

This chain uses TRBV7-2 with TRBJ2-3; D not resolved. CDR3 length: 15 amino acids. Trimming stripped 1 base from V and 0 bases from J, with 8 bases between. Germline V CDR1 and CDR2: SGHTA, FQGNSA. CDR3 in DNA: TGTGCCAGCAGCTTAGGTTCGTCGAGCACAGATACGCAGTATTTT. It codes for CASSLGSSSTDTQYF.

This chain joins TRBV3-1 and TRBJ2-2; 7 nucleotides line up with TRBD1. V lost 6 bases to trimming and J lost 7 bases; unmatched junction nucleotides: 8. CDR3 length: 14 residues. Germline V gene sequence: CDR1 LGHDT, CDR2 YNNKEL (reference sequence). Here the CDR3 DNA reads TGTGCCAGCAGGGGTACAGGGGATGTCGGGGAGCTGTTTTTT. Translating it yields CASRGTGDVGELFF.

The V gene is TRBV7-2, the J gene TRBJ2-2, with D unclear. CDR1 is SGHTA, CDR2 FQGNSA, per germline. The CDR3 is 13 residues long. Trimming took 5 bases from V and 5 from J, leaving 9 bases between them. In nucleotides, the CDR3 is TGTGCCAGCAGCATTGAGAAGACCGGGGAGCTGTTTTTT. It translates to CASSIEKTGELFF.

Here the CDR3 reads CASSQGLTETQYF. The CDR3 region has the DNA TGTGCCAGCAGCCAAGGATTAACGGAGACCCAGTACTTC. The chain links TRBV3-1 to TRBJ2-5; D remains unclear. The V end was cut by 1 base, the J end by 5 bases, with 8 bases between. Germline CDR1 reads LGHDT; CDR2 reads YNNKEL (reference sequence). This CDR3 spans 13 amino acids.

The chain uses TRBV7-3 and TRBJ1-1; 7 bases match TRBD1. The ends lost 1 base at V and 7 bases at J; junction bases unmatched: 6. Germline V lookup: CDR1 SGHTA, CDR2 FQGTGA. The CDR3 consists of 14 residues. Written as DNA, the CDR3 is TGTGCCAGCAGCTTAAACAGAGGGGGCGGTGAAGCTTTCTTT. Translated, it gives CASSLNRGGGEAFF. The full variable domain, in which reference TRBV7-3 and TRBJ1-1 provide the parts outside the CDR3, is GAGVSQTPSNKVTEKGKYVELRCDPISGHTALYWYRQSLGQGPEFLIYFQGTGAADDSGLPNDRFFAVRPEGSVSTLKIQRTERGDSAVYLCASSLNRGGGEAFFGQGTRLTVV.

This chain uses TRBV4-3 with TRBJ2-1; 10 bases fit TRBD1. Trimming removed 2 bases from V and 7 bases from J; junction bases left unmatched: 8. The CDR3 spans 16 residues. CDR1 is LGHNA and CDR2 is YSLEER in the germline V gene. The CDR3 DNA reads as TGCGCCAGCAGCCAACCGGGACAGGGGATCGGGAATGAGCAGTTCTTC. Protein product: CASSQPGQGIGNEQFF.

This chain uses TRBV2 with TRBJ2-7; unclear D gene. Trimming removed 6 bases from V and 1 base from J, with 7 bases in between. The CDR3 sequence is 12 residues long. In germline, CDR1 is SNHLY, CDR2 FYNNEI. CDR3 region: CASSRLSYEQYF. CDR3 DNA sequence: TGTGCCAGCAGCCGACTTTCCTACGAGCAGTACTTC.

The J gene is TRBJ1-6, the V gene TRBV20-1; 9 bases match TRBD1. Trimming took 0 bases from V and 10 from J; bases not matched to a gene: 4. This CDR3 has 14 residues. Germline values: CDR1 DFQATT, CDR2 SNEGSKA (reference sequence). The CDR3 reads CSAREDRGGSPLHF. DNA for the CDR3: TGCAGTGCTAGAGAGGACAGGGGAGGATCACCCCTCCACTTT.

This clonotype was detected only once. This chain connects TRBV20-1 to TRBJ2-7, with D maybe TRBD1 (6 bases). Trimming stripped 3 bases from V and 6 bases from J, with 18 bases between. Germline V CDR1 and CDR2: DFQATT, SNEGSKA (reference sequence). The CDR3 runs to 14 residues. The CDR3 DNA reads as TGCAGTGCTAGCGCTCGACAGGCCGACGGCGAGCAGTACTTC. Protein product: CSASARQADGEQYF.

The chain is built from TRBV11-2 and TRBJ1-2; tentative D call: TRBD1 (5 bases). Germline V lookup: CDR1 SGHAT, CDR2 FQNNGV. There are 16 residues in the CDR3. The V gene lost 0 bases and the J gene lost 2 bases, with 13 bases spanning the gap. The CDR3: CASSLDFQGSNYGYTF. CDR3 in DNA: TGTGCCAGCAGCTTAGATTTCCAGGGTTCCAACTATGGCTACACCTTC. Full variable domain (outside the CDR3, taken from reference TRBV11-2 and TRBJ1-2): EAGVAQSPRYKIIEKRQSVAFWCNPISGHATLYWYQQILGQGPKLLIQFQNNGVVDDSQLPKDRFSAERLKGVDSTLKIQPAKLEDSAVYLCASSLDFQGSNYGYTFGSGTRLTVV.

The chain links TRBV28 to TRBJ1-1; D might be TRBD1 (6 bases). The CDR3 is 13 residues long. Germline CDR1 and CDR2: MDHEN and SYDVKM. Trimming cost V 3 bases and J 5 bases, with 10 bases left between them. The CDR3 spells CASSLKGGTEAFF. The CDR3 DNA sequence: TGTGCCAGCAGTTTGAAGGGGGGGACTGAAGCTTTCTTT.

In this sample, this clonotype turned up once. The V and J genes are TRBV12-3 or TRBV12-4 and TRBJ1-1; D is unclear. The CDR3 length is 14 residues. V lost 5 bases, J lost 0 bases, and 10 bases lay in between. The CDR3 region is CASSPRSLNTEAFF. The CDR3 DNA follows: TGTGCCAGCAGTCCCAGGTCGTTGAACACTGAAGCTTTCTTT.

This clonotype was seen just once. The chain combines TRBV20-1 with TRBJ2-7; 9 bases match TRBD1. CDR1 is DFQATT, CDR2 SNEGSKA, per germline (reference sequence). There are 16 residues in the CDR3. V shed 5 bases and J 3 bases; nucleotides not matched to a gene: 14. The CDR3 is CSAGLLGDREGYEQYF. The CDR3 bases are TGCAGTGCTGGACTTCTCGGGGACAGGGAAGGCTACGAGCAGTACTTC.

The table lists this clonotype with a few counts. This rearrangement joins TRBV29-1 to TRBJ2-7; 7 bases map to TRBD1. Per the germline V gene, CDR1 is SQVTM and CDR2 is ANQGSEA. The CDR3 consists of 12 residues. V was pared by 7 bases and J by 3 bases, with 6 bases of the junction left unmatched. DNA for the CDR3: TGCAGCGCAGGGACAGACGGCTACGAGCAGTACTTC. Translated, it gives CSAGTDGYEQYF.